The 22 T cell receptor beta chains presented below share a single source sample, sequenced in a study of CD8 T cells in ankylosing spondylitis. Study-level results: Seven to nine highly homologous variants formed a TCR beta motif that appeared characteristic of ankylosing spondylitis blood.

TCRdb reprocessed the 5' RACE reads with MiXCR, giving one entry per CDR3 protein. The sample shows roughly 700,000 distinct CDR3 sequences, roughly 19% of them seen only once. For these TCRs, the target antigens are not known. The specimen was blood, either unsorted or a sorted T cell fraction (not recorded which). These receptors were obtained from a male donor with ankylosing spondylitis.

Here the CDR3 reads CASHESTNTGELFF. The DNA of the CDR3 is TGTGCCAGCCACGAGAGTACGAACACCGGGGAGCTGTTTTTT. V gene TRBV2 combines with J gene TRBJ2-2, with D unclear. The CDR3 runs to 14 residues. The V gene's germline CDR1 is SNHLY and CDR2 FYNNEI. Trimming took off 8 bases at V and 0 bases at J, with 10 bases between the two ends.

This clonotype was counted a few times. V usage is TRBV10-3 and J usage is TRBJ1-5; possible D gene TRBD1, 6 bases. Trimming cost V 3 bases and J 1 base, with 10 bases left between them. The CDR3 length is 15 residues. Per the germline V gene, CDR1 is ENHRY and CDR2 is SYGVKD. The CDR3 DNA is TGTGCCATCAGTGACAGGGGCCAAAGCAATCAGCCCCAGCATTTT. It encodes CAISDRGQSNQPQHF.

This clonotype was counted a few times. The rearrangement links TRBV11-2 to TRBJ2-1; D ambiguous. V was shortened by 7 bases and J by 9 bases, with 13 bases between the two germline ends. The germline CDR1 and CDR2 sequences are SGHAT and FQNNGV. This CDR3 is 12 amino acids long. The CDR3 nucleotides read TGTGCCAGCATCTCAAAGCGATCTGAGCAGTTCTTC. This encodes CASISKRSEQFF. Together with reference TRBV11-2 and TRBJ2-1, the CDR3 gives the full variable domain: EAGVAQSPRYKIIEKRQSVAFWCNPISGHATLYWYQQILGQGPKLLIQFQNNGVVDDSQLPKDRFSAERLKGVDSTLKIQPAKLEDSAVYLCASISKRSEQFFGPGTRLTVL.

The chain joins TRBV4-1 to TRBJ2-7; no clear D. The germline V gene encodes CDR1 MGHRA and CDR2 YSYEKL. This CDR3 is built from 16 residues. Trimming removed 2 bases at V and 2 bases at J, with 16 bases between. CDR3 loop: CASSQLNVGVTYEQYF. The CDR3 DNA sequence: TGCGCCAGCAGCCAACTCAACGTAGGAGTAACCTACGAGCAGTACTTC.

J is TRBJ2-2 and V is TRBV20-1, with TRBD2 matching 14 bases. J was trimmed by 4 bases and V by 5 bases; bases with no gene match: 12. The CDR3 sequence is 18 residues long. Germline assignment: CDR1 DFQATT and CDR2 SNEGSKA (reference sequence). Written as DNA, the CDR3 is TGCAGTGCTTTTCCCCCGGGACTAGCGGGAGTTGCCACCGGGGAGCTGTTTTTT. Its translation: CSAFPPGLAGVATGELFF.

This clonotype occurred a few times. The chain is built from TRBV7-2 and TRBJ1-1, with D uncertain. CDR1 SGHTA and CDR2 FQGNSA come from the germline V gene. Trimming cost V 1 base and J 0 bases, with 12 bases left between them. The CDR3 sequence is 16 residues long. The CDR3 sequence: CASSLGQIYMNTEAFF. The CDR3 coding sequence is TGTGCCAGCAGCTTAGGGCAGATTTACATGAACACTGAAGCTTTCTTT.

The CDR3 DNA reads as TGTGCCAGCAGTGACCGAGCGGCGAACACTGAAGCTTTCTTT. Encoded protein: CASSDRAANTEAFF. The chain has TRBV6-1 and TRBJ1-1; no firm D call. The V end lost 3 bases, the J end lost 1 base, and 9 bases lay between the germline ends. Germline V gene lookup returns CDR1 MNHNS and CDR2 SASEGT. The CDR3 has 14 residues.

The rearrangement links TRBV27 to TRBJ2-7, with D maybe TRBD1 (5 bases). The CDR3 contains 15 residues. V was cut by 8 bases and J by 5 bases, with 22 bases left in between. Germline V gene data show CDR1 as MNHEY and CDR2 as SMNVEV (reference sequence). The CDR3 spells CASSLQEGVYHEQYF. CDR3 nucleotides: TGTGCCAGCTCCCTCCAAGAAGGGGTCTACCACGAGCAGTACTTC.

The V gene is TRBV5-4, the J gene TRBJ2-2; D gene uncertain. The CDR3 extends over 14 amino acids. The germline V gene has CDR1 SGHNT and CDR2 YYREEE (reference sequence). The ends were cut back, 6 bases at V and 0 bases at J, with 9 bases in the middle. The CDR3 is CASTREANTGELFF. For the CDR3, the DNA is TGTGCCAGCACCCGTGAGGCGAACACCGGGGAGCTGTTTTTT.

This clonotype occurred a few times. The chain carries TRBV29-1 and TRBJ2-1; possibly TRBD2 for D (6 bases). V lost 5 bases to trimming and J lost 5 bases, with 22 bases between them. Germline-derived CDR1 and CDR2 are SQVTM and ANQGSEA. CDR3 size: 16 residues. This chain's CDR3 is CSVKKGLRELDNEQFF. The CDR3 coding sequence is TGCAGCGTTAAAAAGGGTCTTCGGGAGCTAGACAATGAGCAGTTCTTC.

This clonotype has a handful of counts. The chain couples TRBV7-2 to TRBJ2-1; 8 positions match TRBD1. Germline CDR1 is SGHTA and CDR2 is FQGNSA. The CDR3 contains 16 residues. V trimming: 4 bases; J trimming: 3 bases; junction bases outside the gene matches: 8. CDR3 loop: CASSSPGQDFYNEQFF. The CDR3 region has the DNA TGTGCCAGCAGCTCACCGGGACAGGATTTCTACAATGAGCAGTTCTTC.

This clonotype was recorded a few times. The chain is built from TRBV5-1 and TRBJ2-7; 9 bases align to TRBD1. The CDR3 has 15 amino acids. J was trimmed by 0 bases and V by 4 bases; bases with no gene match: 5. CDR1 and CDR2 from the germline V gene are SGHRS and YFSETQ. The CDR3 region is CASSNTGGGSYEQYF. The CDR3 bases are TGCGCCAGCAGCAACACAGGGGGCGGCTCCTACGAGCAGTACTTC.

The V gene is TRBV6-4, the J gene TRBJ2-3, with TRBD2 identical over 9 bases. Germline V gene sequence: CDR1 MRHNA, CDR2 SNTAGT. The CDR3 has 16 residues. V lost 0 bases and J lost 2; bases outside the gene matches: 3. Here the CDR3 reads CASSDSASGDTDTQYF. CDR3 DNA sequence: TGTGCCAGCAGTGACTCGGCTAGCGGGGACACAGATACGCAGTATTTT.

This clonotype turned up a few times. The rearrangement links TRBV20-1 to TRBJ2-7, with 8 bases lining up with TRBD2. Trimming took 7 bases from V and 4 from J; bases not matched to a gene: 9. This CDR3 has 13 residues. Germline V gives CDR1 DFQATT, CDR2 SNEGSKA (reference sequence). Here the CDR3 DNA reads TGCAGTGTTCCCGGGACTAGAGGTTACGAGCAGTACTTC. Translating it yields CSVPGTRGYEQYF.

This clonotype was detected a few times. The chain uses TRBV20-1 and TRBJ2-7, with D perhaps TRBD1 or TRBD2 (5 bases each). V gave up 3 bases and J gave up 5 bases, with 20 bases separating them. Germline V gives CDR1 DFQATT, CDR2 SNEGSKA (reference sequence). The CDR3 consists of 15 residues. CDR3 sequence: CSASGLGIGQNEQYF. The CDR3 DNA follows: TGCAGTGCTAGCGGTCTCGGGATCGGACAAAACGAGCAGTACTTC.

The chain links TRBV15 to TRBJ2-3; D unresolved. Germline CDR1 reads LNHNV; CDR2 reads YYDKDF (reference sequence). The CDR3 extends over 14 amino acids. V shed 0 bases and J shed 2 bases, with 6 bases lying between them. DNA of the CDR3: TGTGCCACCAGCAGAGATCGGTACACAGATACGCAGTATTTT. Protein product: CATSRDRYTDTQYF. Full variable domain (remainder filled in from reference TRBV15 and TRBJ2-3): DAMVIQNPRYQVTQFGKPVTLSCSQTLNHNVMYWYQQKSSQAPKLLFHYYDKDFNNEADTPDNFQSRRPNTSFCFLDIRSPGLGDTAMYLCATSRDRYTDTQYFGPGTRLTVL.

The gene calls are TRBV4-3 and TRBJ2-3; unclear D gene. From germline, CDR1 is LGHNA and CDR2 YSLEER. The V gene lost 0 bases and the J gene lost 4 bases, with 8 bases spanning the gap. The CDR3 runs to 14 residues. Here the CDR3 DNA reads TGCGCCAGCAGCCAAGATCTATGGGCAGATACGCAGTATTTT. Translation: CASSQDLWADTQYF.

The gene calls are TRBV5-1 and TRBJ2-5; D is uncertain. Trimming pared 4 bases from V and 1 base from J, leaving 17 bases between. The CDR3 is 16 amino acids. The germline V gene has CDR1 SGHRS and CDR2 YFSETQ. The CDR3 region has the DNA TGCGCCAGCAGCGCCCACACGAATGGCCCCCAAGAGACCCAGTACTTC. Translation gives CASSAHTNGPQETQYF.

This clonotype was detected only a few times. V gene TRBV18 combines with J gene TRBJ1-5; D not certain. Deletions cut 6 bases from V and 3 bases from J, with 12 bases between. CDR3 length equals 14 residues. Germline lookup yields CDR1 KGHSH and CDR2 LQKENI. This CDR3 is CASSPDISNQPQHF. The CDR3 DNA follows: TGTGCCAGCTCCCCAGACATTTCCAATCAGCCCCAGCATTTT.

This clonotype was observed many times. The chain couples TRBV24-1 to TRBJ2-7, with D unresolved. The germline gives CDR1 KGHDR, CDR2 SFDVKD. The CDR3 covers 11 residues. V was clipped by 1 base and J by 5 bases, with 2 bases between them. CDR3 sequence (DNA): TGTGCCACCAGTGATTTCAACGAGCAGTACTTC. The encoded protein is CATSDFNEQYF.

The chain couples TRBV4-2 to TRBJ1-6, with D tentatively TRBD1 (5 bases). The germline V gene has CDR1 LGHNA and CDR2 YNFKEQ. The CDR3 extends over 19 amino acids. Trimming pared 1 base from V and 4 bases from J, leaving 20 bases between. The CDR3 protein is CASSQAPLRQIEYNSPLHF. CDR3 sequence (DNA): TGTGCCAGCAGCCAAGCGCCCTTACGACAGATAGAATATAATTCACCCCTCCACTTT.

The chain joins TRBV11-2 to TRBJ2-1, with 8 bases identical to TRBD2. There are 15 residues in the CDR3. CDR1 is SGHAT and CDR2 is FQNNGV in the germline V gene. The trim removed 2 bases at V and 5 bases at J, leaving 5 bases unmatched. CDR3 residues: CASSLSGGQHNEQFF. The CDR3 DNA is TGTGCCAGCAGCTTATCGGGAGGGCAGCACAATGAGCAGTTCTTC.